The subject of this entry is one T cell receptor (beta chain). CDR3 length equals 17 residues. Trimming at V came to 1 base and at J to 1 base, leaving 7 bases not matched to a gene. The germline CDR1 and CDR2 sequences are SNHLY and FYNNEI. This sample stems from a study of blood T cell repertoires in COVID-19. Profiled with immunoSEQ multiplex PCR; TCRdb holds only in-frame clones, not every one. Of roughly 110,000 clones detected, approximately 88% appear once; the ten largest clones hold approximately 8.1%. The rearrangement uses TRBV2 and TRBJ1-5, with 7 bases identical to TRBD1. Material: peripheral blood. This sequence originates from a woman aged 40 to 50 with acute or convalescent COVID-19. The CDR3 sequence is CASSEGRKGASNQPQHF. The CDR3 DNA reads TGTGCCAGCAGTGAAGGTCGAAAGGGGGCAAGCAATCAGCCCCAGCATTTT.